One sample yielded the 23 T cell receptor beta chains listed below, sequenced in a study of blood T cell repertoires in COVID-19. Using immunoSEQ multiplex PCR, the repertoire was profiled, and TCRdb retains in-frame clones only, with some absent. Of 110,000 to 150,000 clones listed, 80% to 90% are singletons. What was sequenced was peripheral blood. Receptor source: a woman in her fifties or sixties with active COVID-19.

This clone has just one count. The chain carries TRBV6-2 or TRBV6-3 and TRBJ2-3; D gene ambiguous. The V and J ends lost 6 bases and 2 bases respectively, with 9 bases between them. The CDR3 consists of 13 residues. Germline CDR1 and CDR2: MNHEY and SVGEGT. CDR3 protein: CASSKSNTDTQYF. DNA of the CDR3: TGTGCCAGCAGCAAATCTAACACAGATACGCAGTATTTT.

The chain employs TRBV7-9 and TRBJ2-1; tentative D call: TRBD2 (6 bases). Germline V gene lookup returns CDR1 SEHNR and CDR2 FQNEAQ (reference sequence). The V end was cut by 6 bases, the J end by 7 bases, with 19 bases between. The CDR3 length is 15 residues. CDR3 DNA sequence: TGTGCCAGCAGTTGGGACTGGGTACGTGTGAATGAGCAGTTCTTC. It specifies CASSWDWVRVNEQFF.

CDR3 coding DNA: TGTGCCAGCAGCCCCGTGGCAGGGGGAAGCTATGGCTACACCTTC. Protein: CASSPVAGGSYGYTF. The rearrangement links TRBV5-5 to TRBJ1-2; 7 nucleotides match TRBD1. The CDR3 runs 15 residues. Looked up from germline, CDR1 is SGHKS and CDR2 is YYEKEE (reference sequence). The junction had 10 bases not matched to a gene; V was cut back by 4 bases and J by 4 bases.

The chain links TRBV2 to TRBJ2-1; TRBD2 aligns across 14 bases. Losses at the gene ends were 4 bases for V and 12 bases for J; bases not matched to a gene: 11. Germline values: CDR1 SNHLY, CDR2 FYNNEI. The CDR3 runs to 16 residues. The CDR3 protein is CASSGPVTSGRARQFF. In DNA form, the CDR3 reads TGTGCCAGCAGTGGTCCCGTGACTAGCGGGAGGGCCAGGCAGTTCTTC.

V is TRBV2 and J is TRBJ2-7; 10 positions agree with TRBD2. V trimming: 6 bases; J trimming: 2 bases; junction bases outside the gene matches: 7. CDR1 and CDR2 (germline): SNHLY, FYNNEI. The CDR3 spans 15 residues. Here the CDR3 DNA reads TGTGCCAGCAGCCCAAGGACTAGCGGAGCCTACGAGCAGTACTTC. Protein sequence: CASSPRTSGAYEQYF.

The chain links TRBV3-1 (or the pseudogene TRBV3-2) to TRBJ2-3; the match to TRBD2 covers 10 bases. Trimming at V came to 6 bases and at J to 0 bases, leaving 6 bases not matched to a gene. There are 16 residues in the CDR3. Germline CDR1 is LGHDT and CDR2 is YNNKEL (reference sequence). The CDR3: CASSLMTSGSTDTQYF. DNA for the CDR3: TGTGCCAGCAGTCTAATGACTAGCGGGAGCACAGATACGCAGTATTTT.

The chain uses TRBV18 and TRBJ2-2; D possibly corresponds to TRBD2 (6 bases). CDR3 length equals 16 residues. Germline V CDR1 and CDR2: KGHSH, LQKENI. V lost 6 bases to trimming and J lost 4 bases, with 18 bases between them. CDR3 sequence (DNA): TGTGCCAGCTCGCCAGGAGGGCTTCATATCACCGGGGAGCTGTTTTTT. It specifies CASSPGGLHITGELFF.

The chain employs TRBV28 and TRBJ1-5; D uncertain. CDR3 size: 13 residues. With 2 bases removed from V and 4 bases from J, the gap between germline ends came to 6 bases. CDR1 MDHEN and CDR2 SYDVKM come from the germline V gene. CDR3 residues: CASSLVPNQPQHF. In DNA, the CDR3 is TGTGCCAGCAGTTTAGTTCCTAATCAGCCCCAGCATTTT.

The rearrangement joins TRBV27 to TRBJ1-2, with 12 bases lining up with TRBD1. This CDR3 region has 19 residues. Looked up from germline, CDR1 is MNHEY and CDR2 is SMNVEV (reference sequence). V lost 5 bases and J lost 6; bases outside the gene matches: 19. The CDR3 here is CASSPLTIHQGQGANGYTF. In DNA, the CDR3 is TGTGCCAGCAGTCCACTTACCATTCATCAGGGACAGGGGGCAAATGGCTACACCTTC.

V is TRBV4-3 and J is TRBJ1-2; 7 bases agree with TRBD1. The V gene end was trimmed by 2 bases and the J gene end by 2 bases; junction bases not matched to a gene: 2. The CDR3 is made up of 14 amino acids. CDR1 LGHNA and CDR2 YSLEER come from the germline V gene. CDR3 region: CASSQMTGNYGYTF. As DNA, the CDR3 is TGCGCCAGCAGCCAAATGACAGGGAACTATGGCTACACCTTC.

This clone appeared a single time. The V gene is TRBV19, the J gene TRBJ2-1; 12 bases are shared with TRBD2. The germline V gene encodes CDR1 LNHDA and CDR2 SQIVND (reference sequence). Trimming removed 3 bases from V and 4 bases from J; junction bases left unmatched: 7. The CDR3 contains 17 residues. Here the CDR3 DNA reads TGTGCCAGTAGTATTCAAGGACTAGCGGGACCTTACAATGAGCAGTTCTTC. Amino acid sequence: CASSIQGLAGPYNEQFF.

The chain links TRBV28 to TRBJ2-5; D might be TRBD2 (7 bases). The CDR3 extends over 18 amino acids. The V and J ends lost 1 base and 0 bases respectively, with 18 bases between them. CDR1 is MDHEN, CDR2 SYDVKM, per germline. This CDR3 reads CASSLLAPKGGDQETQYF. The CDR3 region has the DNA TGTGCCAGCAGTTTATTGGCCCCCAAGGGGGGGGACCAAGAGACCCAGTACTTC.

In DNA form, the CDR3 reads TGTGCCAGCAGCTTAGTAGCGGTTGGGACAGATACGCAGTATTTT. This translates into CASSLVAVGTDTQYF. The genes are TRBV7-9 and TRBJ2-3; possibly TRBD2 for D (6 bases). The CDR3 loop spans 15 amino acids. Germline V gene sequence: CDR1 SEHNR, CDR2 FQNEAQ (reference sequence). Trimming shortened V by 1 base and J by 3 bases, and 11 bases separated the two germline ends.

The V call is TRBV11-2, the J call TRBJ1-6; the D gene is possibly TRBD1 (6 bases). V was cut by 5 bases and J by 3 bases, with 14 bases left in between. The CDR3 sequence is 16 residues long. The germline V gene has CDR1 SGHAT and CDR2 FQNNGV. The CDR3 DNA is TGTGCCAGCAGCCCCCAGAGCAGGGGCTATAATTCACCCCTCCACTTT. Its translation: CASSPQSRGYNSPLHF. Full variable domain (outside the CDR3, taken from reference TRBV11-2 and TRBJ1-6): EAGVAQSPRYKIIEKRQSVAFWCNPISGHATLYWYQQILGQGPKLLIQFQNNGVVDDSQLPKDRFSAERLKGVDSTLKIQPAKLEDSAVYLCASSPQSRGYNSPLHFGNGTRLTVT.

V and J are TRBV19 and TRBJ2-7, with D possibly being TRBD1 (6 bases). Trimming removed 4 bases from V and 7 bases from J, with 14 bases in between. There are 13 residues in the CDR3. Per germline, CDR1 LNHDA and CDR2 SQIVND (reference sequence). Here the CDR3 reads CASSTTGLGEQYF. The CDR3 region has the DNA TGTGCCAGTAGTACGACAGGTTTGGGAGAGCAGTACTTC.

DNA for the CDR3: TGTGCCAGCAGTTACGGTTCAGGGGGCAACTATGGCTACACCTTC. Translation gives CASSYGSGGNYGYTF. J is TRBJ1-2 and V is TRBV6-2 or TRBV6-3, with TRBD1 matching 8 bases. Unmatched junction bases numbered 4, after V lost 2 bases and J lost 2 bases. Germline CDR1 reads MNHEY; CDR2 reads SVGEGT. There are 15 residues in the CDR3.

CDR3 in amino acids: CASSLGQAGSEQFF. The CDR3 nucleotides are TGCGCCAGCAGCCTCGGACAGGCGGGCAGTGAGCAGTTCTTC. The chain carries TRBV5-1 and TRBJ2-1, with 7 bases aligning to TRBD1. Trimming took 4 bases from V and 9 from J; bases not matched to a gene: 10. CDR1 and CDR2 (germline): SGHRS, YFSETQ. The CDR3 sequence is 14 residues long. The full variable domain, with the rest looked up from reference TRBV5-1 and TRBJ2-1, is KAGVTQTPRYLIKTRGQQVTLSCSPISGHRSVSWYQQTPGQGLQFLFEYFSETQRNKGNFPGRFSGRQFSNSRSEMNVSTLELGDSALYLCASSLGQAGSEQFFGPGTRLTVL.

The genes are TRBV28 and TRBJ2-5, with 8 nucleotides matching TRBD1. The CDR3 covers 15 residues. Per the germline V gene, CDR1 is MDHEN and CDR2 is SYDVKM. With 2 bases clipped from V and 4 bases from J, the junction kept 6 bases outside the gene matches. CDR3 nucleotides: TGTGCCAGCAGTTTACCCCAGGGGGCGGGAGAGACCCAGTACTTC. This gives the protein CASSLPQGAGETQYF.

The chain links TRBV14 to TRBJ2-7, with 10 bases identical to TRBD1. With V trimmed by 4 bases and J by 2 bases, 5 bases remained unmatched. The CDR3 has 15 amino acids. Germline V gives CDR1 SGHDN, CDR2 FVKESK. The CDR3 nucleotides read TGTGCCAGCAGCCGCCCGGGACAGGGGACCTACGAGCAGTACTTC. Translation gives CASSRPGQGTYEQYF.

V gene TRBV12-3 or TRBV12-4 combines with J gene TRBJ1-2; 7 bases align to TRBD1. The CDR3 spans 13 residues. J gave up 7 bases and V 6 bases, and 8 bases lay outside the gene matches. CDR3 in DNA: TGTGCCAGCAGGAGGGGGCGCGGAAGTGGCTACACCTTC. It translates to CASRRGRGSGYTF.

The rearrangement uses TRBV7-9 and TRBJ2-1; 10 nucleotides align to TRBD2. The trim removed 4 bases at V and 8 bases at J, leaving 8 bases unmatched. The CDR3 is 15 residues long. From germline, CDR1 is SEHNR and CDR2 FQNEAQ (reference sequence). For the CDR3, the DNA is TGTGCCAGCAGCTCCGGACTAGCGGCCGTCGATGAGCAGTTCTTC. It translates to CASSSGLAAVDEQFF.

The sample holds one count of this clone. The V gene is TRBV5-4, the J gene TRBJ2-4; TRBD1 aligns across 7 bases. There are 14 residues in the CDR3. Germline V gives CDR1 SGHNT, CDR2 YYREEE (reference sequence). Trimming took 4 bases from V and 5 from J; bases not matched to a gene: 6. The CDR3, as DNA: TGTGCCAGCAGCATTCCCGGGACAGAAAACATTCAGTACTTC. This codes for CASSIPGTENIQYF.

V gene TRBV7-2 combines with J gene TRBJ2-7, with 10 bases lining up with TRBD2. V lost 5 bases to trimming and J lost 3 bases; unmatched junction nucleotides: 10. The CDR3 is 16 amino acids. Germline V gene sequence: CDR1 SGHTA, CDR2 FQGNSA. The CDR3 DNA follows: TGTGCCAGCAGCGTTAGTATTGCTAGCGGGAGCTACGAGCAGTACTTC. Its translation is CASSVSIASGSYEQYF.